This entry describes one TCR beta chain. J lost 7 bases, V lost 1 base, and 12 bases had no gene match. CDR3 size: 17 residues. Germline CDR1 is SGHTA and CDR2 is FQGNSA. This record belongs to a study of T cell responses to AZD1222 COVID-19 vaccine. Produced via immunoSEQ multiplex PCR; TCRdb's table is partial and in-frame only. The sample carries some 100,000 clones, more than 75% recorded once. The chain links TRBV7-2 to TRBJ2-4, with 8 positions matching TRBD1. This TCR came from an adult in good health. Sequencing was performed on peripheral blood, taken on day 0 of AZD1222 vaccination. The CDR3 DNA reads as TGTGCCAGCAGCTTAGTAGCCGCACAGGGGGGCGGCAACATTCAGTACTTC. This translates into CASSLVAAQGGGNIQYF.